The 4 T cell receptor beta chains in this list originate from one sample, sequenced in a study of control samples from healthy donors and cancer patients. The data were produced by immunoSEQ multiplex PCR, yet TCRdb's version contains in-frame clones alone and is incomplete. This table holds 350,000 to 450,000 clones, 90% found once. The sample was PBMCs. The source of these receptors is a middle-aged man with head and neck cancer.

The rearrangement joins TRBV9 to TRBJ1-5; possibly TRBD1 for D (5 bases). CDR1 and CDR2 from the germline V gene are SGDLS and YYNGEE. The ends were cut back, 0 bases at V and 7 bases at J, with 14 bases in the middle. The CDR3 runs to 15 residues. The CDR3 DNA is TGTGCCAGCAGCGTAGGGGCAGGGCCGCGGCAGCCCCAGCATTTT. This sequence encodes CASSVGAGPRQPQHF.

The sample holds a few counts of this clone. This chain joins TRBV7-2 and TRBJ1-2, with D possibly TRBD1 on 5 matching bases. The germline V gene has CDR1 SGHTA and CDR2 FQGNSA. Trimming shortened V by 3 bases and J by 4 bases, and 12 bases separated the two germline ends. The CDR3 covers 14 residues. CDR3 sequence (DNA): TGTGCCAGCAGCTTCGGGGGGAAGGTCTATGGCTACACCTTC. This sequence encodes CASSFGGKVYGYTF.

This chain uses TRBV12-3 or TRBV12-4 with TRBJ2-1; D remains unclear. With 5 bases removed from V and 8 bases from J, the gap between germline ends came to 10 bases. This CDR3 is built from 12 residues. Here the CDR3 DNA reads TGTGCCAGCAGTCCACCCTTCCATGAGCAGTTCTTC. This encodes CASSPPFHEQFF.

The chain recombines TRBV6-6 with TRBJ1-1; D may be TRBD1 (6 bases). The CDR3 spans 15 residues. The V end lost 10 bases, the J end lost 6 bases, and 24 bases lay between the germline ends. CDR1 and CDR2 from the germline V gene are MNHNY and SVGAGI (reference sequence). The CDR3 DNA follows: TGTGCCATCAATAGTAGGGGCGAGGGGGGCTCTGAAGCTTTCTTT. Translation gives CAINSRGEGGSEAFF.